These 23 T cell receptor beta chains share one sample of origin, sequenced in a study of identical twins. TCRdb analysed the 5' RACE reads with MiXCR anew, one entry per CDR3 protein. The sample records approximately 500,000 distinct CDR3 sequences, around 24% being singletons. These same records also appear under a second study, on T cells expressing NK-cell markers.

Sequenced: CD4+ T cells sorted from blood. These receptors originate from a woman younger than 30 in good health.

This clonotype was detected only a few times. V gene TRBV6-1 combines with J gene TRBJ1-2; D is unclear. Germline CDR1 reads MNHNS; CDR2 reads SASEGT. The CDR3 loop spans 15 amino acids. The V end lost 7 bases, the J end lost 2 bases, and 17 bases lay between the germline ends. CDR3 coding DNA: TGTGCCAGCATCCTCAGGAGGACGGGAAACTATGGCTACACCTTC. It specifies CASILRRTGNYGYTF.

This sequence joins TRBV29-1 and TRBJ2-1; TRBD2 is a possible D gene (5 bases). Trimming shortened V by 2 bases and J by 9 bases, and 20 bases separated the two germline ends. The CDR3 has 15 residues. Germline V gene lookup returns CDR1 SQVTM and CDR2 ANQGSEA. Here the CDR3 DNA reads TGCAGCGTTGAACGTCGAACGGGATCAGTCGGTGAGCAGTTCTTC. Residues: CSVERRTGSVGEQFF.

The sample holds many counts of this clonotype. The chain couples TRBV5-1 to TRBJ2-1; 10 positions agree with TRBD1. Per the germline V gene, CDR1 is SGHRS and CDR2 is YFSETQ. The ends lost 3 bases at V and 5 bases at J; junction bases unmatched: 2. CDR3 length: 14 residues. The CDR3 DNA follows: TGCGCCAGCAGCTGGGGGACAGGGGACAATGAGCAGTTCTTC. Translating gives CASSWGTGDNEQFF.

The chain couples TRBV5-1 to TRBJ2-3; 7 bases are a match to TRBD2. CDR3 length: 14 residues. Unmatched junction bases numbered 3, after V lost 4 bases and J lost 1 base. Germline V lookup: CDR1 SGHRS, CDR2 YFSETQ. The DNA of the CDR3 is TGCGCCAGCAGCGAGCGGGGCCGCACAGATACGCAGTATTTT. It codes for CASSERGRTDTQYF.

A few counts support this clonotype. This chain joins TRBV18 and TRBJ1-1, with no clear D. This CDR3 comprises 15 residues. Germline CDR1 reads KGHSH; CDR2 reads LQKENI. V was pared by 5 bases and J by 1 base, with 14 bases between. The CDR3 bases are TGTGCCAGCTCAGGCACCCGGCCAGGGAACACTGAAGCTTTCTTT. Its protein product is CASSGTRPGNTEAFF.

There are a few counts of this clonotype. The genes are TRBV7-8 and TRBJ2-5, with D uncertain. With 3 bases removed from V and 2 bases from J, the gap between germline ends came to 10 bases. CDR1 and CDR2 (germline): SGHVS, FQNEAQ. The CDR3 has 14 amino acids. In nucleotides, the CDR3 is TGTGCCAGCAGCTTGCAGGTTATACAAGAGACCCAGTACTTC. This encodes CASSLQVIQETQYF.

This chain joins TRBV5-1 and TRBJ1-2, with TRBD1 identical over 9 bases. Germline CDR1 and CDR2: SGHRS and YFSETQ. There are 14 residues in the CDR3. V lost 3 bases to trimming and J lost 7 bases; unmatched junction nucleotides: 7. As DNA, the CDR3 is TGCGCCAGCAGCTCCGGGACAGGGCTAAGTGGCTACACCTTC. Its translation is CASSSGTGLSGYTF.

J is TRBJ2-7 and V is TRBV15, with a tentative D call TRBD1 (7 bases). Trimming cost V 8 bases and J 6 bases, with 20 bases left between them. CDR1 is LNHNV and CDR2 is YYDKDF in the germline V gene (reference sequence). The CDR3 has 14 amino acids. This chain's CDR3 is CATEVGQPGGEQYF. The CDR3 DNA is TGTGCCACCGAGGTGGGACAGCCCGGGGGCGAGCAGTACTTC.

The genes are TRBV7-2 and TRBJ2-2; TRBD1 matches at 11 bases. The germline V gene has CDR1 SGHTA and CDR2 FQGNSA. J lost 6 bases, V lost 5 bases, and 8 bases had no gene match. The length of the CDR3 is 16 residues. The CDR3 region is CASSPRTGGLSGELFF. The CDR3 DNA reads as TGTGCCAGCAGCCCAAGGACAGGGGGCTTATCCGGGGAGCTGTTTTTT.

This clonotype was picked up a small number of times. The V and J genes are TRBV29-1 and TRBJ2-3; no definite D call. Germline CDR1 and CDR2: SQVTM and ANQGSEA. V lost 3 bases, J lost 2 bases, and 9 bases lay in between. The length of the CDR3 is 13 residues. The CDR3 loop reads CSVESRNTDTQYF. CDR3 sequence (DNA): TGCAGCGTTGAGTCTCGGAACACAGATACGCAGTATTTT.

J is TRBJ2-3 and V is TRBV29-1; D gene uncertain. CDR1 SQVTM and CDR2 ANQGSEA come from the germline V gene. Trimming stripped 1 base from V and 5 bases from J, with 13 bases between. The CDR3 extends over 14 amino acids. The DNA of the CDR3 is TGCAGCGTTGAAGTTGGGCAGAAGATAGATACGCAGTATTTT. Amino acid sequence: CSVEVGQKIDTQYF.

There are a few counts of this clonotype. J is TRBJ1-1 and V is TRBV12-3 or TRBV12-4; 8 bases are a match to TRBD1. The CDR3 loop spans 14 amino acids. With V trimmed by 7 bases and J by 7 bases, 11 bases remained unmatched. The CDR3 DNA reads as TGTGCCAGCATCCGGACAGGGACTAGTTTTGAAGCTTTCTTT. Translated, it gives CASIRTGTSFEAFF.

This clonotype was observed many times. Here the CDR3 DNA reads TGTGCCAGCAGTCCTGGACTAGCGAGAAATGAGCAGTTCTTC. Amino acid sequence: CASSPGLARNEQFF. This chain uses TRBV12-3 or TRBV12-4 with TRBJ2-1, with 9 nucleotides matching TRBD2. The CDR3 has 14 residues. The V segment lost 5 bases and the J segment 7 bases; nucleotides outside the gene matches: 6.

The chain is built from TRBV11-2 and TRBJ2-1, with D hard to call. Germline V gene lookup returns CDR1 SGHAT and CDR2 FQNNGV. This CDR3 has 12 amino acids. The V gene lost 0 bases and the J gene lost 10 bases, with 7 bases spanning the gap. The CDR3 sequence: CASSLEVGEQFF. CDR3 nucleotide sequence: TGTGCCAGCAGCTTAGAGGTCGGAGAGCAGTTCTTC. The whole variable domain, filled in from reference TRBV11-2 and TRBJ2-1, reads EAGVAQSPRYKIIEKRQSVAFWCNPISGHATLYWYQQILGQGPKLLIQFQNNGVVDDSQLPKDRFSAERLKGVDSTLKIQPAKLEDSAVYLCASSLEVGEQFFGPGTRLTVL.

This CDR3 reads CASSLRLGELFF. The DNA for the CDR3 is TGTGCCAGCAGCTTAAGATTGGGGGAGCTGTTTTTT. The chain recombines TRBV7-3 with TRBJ2-2; D call uncertain. The CDR3 covers 12 residues. Germline V gene sequence: CDR1 SGHTA, CDR2 FQGTGA. Trimming cost V 1 base and J 8 bases, with 5 bases left between them.

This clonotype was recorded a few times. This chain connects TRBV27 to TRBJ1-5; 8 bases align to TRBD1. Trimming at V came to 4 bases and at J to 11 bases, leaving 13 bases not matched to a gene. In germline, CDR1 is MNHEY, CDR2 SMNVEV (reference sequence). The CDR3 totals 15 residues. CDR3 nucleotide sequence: TGTGCCAGCAGTTACGACAGGGGTGGTTCTCATTCCCAGCATTTT. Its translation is CASSYDRGGSHSQHF.

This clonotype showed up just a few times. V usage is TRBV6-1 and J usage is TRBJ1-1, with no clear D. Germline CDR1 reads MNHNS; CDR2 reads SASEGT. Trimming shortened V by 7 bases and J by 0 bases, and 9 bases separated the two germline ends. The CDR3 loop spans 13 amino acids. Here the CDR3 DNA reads TGTGCCAGCACGGCCGGCATGAACACTGAAGCTTTCTTT. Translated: CASTAGMNTEAFF.

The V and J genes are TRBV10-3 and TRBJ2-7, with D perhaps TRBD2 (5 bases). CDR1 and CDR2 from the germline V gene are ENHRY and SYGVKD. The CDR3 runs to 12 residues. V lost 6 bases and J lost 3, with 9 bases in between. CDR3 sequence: CAIREENYEQYF. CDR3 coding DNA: TGTGCCATCAGGGAGGAGAACTACGAGCAGTACTTC.

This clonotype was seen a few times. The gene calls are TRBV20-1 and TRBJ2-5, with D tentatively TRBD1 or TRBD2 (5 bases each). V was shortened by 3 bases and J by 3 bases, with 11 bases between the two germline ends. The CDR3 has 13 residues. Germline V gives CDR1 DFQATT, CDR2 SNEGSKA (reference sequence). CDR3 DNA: TGCAGTGCTAGTAACGGGGCGGAAGAGACCCAGTACTTC. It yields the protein CSASNGAEETQYF.

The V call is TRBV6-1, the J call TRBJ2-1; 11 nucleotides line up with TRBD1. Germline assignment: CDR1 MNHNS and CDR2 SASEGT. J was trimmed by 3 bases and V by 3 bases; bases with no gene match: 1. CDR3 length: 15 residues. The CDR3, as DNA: TGTGCCAGCAGTGAGGGGACAGGGGGCTACAATGAGCAGTTCTTC. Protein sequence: CASSEGTGGYNEQFF.

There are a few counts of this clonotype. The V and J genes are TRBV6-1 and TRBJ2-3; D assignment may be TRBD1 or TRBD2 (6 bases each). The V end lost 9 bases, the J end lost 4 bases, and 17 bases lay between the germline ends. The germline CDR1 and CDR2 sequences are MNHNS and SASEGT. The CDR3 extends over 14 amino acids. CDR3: CASYRAGGSDTQYF. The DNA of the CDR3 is TGTGCCAGTTACAGGGCCGGGGGATCAGATACGCAGTATTTT.

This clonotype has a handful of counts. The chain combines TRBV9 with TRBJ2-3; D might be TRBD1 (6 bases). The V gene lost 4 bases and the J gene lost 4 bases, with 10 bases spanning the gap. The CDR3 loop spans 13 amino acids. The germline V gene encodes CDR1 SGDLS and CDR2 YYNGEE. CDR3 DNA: TGTGCCAGCAGCACACAGGGTGCAGATACGCAGTATTTT. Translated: CASSTQGADTQYF.

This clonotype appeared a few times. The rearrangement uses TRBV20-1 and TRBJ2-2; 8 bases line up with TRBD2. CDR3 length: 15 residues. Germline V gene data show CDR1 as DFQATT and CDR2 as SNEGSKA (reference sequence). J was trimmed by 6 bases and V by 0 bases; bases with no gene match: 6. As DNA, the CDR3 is TGCAGTGCTAGAGACCCCACGGGAGGGGCCGGGGAGCTGTTTTTT. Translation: CSARDPTGGAGELFF.